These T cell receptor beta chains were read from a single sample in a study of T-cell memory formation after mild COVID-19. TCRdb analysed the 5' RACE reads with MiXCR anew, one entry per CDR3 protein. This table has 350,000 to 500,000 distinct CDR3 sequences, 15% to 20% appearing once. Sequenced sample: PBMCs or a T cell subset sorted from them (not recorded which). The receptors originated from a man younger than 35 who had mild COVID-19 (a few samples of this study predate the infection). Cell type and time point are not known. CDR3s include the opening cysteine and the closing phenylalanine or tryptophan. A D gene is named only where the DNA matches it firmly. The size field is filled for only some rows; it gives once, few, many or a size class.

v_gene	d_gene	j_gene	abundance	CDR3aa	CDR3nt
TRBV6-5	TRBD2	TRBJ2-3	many	CASSYSFSGGRTDTQYF	TGTGCCAGCAGTTACTCCTTCAGCGGGGGGAGGACAGATACGCAGTATTTT
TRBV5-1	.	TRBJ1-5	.	CASCLEGFSNQPQHF	TGCGCCAGCTGCTTGGAAGGGTTTAGCAATCAGCCCCAGCATTTT
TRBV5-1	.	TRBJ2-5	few	CASSLALGALQETQYF	TGCGCCAGCAGCTTGGCGTTGGGTGCCCTCCAAGAGACCCAGTACTTC
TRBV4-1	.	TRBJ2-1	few	CASSQRDTLYNEQFF	TGCGCCAGCAGCCAAAGGGACACCCTGTACAATGAGCAGTTCTTC
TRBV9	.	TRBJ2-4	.	CASSVKGLTRAKNIQYF	TGTGCCAGCAGCGTGAAAGGGCTTACCCGAGCCAAAAACATTCAGTACTTC
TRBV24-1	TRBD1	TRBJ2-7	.	CATRSPETGSYEQYF	TGTGCCACCAGATCCCCCGAGACAGGGTCCTACGAGCAGTACTTC
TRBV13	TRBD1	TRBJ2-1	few	CASRNAGTGGNEQFF	TGTGCCAGCAGGAACGCCGGGACAGGGGGGAATGAGCAGTTCTTC
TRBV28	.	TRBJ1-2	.	CASSPGGGFVYGYTF	TGTGCCAGCAGCCCTGGAGGGGGTTTCGTTTATGGCTACACCTTC
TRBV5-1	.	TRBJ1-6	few	CASSPGGSEYNSPLHF	TGCGCCAGCAGCCCGGGGGGCTCTGAATATAATTCACCCCTCCACTTT
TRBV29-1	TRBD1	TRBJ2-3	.	CSATGTGRTDTQYF	TGCAGCGCGACCGGGACAGGGCGCACAGATACGCAGTATTTT
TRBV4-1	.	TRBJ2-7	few	CASSQVGLYEQYF	TGCGCCAGCAGCCAAGTGGGCCTTTACGAGCAGTACTTC
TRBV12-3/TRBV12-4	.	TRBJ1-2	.	CASSSWADGGYTF	TGTGCCAGCAGTTCCTGGGCAGATGGGGGCTACACCTTC
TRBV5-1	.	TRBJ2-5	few	CASSHGTGNQETQYF	TGCGCCAGCAGCCACGGGACGGGGAACCAAGAGACCCAGTACTTC
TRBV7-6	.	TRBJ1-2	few	CASSLEAADYGYTF	TGTGCCAGCAGCTTAGAGGCGGCAGACTATGGCTACACCTTC
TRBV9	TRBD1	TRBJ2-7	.	CASSASGTGHYEQYF	TGTGCCAGCAGCGCTTCCGGGACAGGACACTACGAGCAGTACTTC
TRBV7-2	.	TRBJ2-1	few	CASSFGVSSYNEQFF	TGTGCCAGCAGCTTCGGAGTCAGCTCCTACAATGAGCAGTTCTTC
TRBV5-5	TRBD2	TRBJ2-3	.	CASSFSGGATNTDTQYF	TGTGCCAGCAGCTTCAGCGGGGGGGCGACAAACACAGATACGCAGTATTTT
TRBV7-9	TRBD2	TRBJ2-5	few	CASSRGLAGTKETQYF	TGTGCCAGCAGCAGAGGACTAGCGGGGACGAAAGAGACCCAGTACTTC
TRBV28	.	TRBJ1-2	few	CASGSPGNYGYTF	TGTGCCAGCGGGTCCCCGGGGAACTATGGCTACACCTTC
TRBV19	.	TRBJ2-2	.	CASSTGTQNTGELFF	TGTGCCAGTAGCACCGGGACACAGAACACCGGGGAGCTGTTTTTT
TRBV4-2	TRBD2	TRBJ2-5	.	CASSQGSAGKETQYF	TGTGCCAGCAGCCAAGGGTCAGCGGGGAAAGAGACCCAGTACTTC
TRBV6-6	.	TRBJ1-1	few	CASSMEGVSTEAFF	TGTGCCAGCAGTATGGAGGGCGTGAGCACTGAAGCTTTCTTT
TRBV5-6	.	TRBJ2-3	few	CASKWGGRHTQYF	TGTGCCAGCAAATGGGGGGGGCGGCATACGCAGTATTTT
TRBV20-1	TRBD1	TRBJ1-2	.	CSARDRDRYYGYTF	TGCAGTGCTAGAGATCGGGACAGATACTATGGCTACACCTTC
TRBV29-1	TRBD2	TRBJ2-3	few	CSATGTSGNTDTQYF	TGCAGCGCCACGGGGACTAGCGGGAACACAGATACGCAGTATTTT
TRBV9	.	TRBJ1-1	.	CASSVEGGMNTEAFF	TGTGCCAGCAGCGTAGAAGGGGGGATGAACACTGAAGCTTTCTTT
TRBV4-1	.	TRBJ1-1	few	CASSQAEANTEAFF	TGCGCCAGCAGCCAAGCAGAGGCGAACACTGAAGCTTTCTTT
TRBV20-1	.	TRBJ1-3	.	CSARAGSTIYF	TGCAGTGCTAGGGCTGGAAGCACCATATATTTT
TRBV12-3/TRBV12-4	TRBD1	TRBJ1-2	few	CASSLEGASLYGYTF	TGTGCCAGCAGTTTAGAGGGGGCATCGCTCTATGGCTACACCTTC
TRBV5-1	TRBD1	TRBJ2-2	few	CASSGVQGAGELFF	TGCGCCAGCAGCGGGGTACAGGGGGCCGGGGAGCTGTTTTTT
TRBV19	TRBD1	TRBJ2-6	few	CASTSGQGSGANVLTF	TGTGCCAGTACCTCGGGACAGGGATCTGGGGCCAACGTCCTGACTTTC
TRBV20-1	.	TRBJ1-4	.	CSATAGFSNEKLFF	TGCAGTGCTACCGCCGGGTTCTCTAATGAAAAACTGTTTTTT
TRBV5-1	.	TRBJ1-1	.	CASSLDFQAGEAFF	TGCGCCAGCAGCTTGGACTTCCAGGCAGGTGAAGCTTTCTTT
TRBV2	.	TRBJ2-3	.	CASSEGSRSTDTQYF	TGTGCCAGCAGTGAAGGGAGTCGGAGCACAGATACGCAGTATTTT
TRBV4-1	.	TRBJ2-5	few	CASSQATRGSETQYF	TGCGCCAGCAGCCAAGCGACTAGGGGTAGTGAGACCCAGTACTTC
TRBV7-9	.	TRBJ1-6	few	CASRPPGRTAPLHF	TGTGCCAGCAGACCCCCAGGGAGAACGGCACCCCTCCACTTT
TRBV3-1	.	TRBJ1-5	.	CASSQGSQKDQPQHF	TGTGCCAGCAGCCAAGGCAGTCAGAAAGATCAGCCCCAGCATTTT
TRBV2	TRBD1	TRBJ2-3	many	CASSGGQGGTDTQYF	TGTGCCAGCAGCGGAGGACAGGGAGGCACAGATACGCAGTATTTT
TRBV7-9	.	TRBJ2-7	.	CASSLGGPRQYF	TGTGCCAGCAGCTTAGGAGGGCCTAGGCAGTACTTC
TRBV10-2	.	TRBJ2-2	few	CASGVTGSTGELFF	TGCGCCAGCGGCGTCACGGGATCCACCGGGGAGCTGTTTTTT
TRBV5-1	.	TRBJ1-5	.	CASSLSGYRNQPQHF	TGCGCCAGCAGCTTGTCCGGGTATCGCAATCAGCCCCAGCATTTT
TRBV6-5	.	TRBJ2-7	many	CASTSGREQYF	TGTGCCAGCACCTCAGGGCGCGAGCAGTACTTC
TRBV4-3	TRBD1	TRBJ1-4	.	CASSQRTGGYEKLFF	TGCGCCAGCAGCCAGAGGACAGGGGGCTATGAAAAACTGTTTTTT
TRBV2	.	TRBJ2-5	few	CASKWGIGGETQYF	TGTGCCAGCAAGTGGGGAATAGGGGGAGAGACCCAGTACTTC
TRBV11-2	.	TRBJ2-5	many	CASSFLETQYF	TGTGCCAGCAGCTTTTTGGAGACCCAGTACTTC
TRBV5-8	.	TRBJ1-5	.	CASSHLGGNQPQHF	TGTGCCAGCAGCCATCTAGGGGGAAATCAGCCCCAGCATTTT
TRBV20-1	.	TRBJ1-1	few	CSAPRPWAMNTEAFF	TGCAGTGCCCCCCGTCCCTGGGCCATGAACACTGAAGCTTTCTTT
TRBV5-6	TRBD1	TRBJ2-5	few	CASLGTGGLWETQYF	TGTGCCAGCCTCGGAACAGGGGGGTTATGGGAGACCCAGTACTTC
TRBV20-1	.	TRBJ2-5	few	CSARAEQETQYF	TGCAGTGCTAGAGCCGAACAAGAGACCCAGTACTTC
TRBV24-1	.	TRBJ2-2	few	CATSPRANTGELFF	TGTGCCACCAGTCCCAGGGCTAACACCGGGGAGCTGTTTTTT
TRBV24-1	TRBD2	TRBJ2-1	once	CATSGGSGGYNEQFF	TGTGCCACCAGTGGCGGTAGCGGGGGGTACAATGAGCAGTTCTTC
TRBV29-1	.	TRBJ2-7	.	CSVQGLSEQYF	TGCAGCGTTCAAGGTCTCTCCGAGCAGTACTTC
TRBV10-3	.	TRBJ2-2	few	CAISFLNTGELFF	TGTGCCATCAGTTTCCTGAACACCGGGGAGCTGTTTTTT
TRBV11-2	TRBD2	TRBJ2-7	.	CASSLNGGGYEQYF	TGTGCCAGCAGCTTGAATGGCGGGGGCTACGAGCAGTACTTC
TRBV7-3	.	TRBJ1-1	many	CASSLQGSMNTEAFF	TGTGCCAGCAGCTTACAGGGCAGCATGAACACTGAAGCTTTCTTT
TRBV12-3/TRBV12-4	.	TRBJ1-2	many	CASSQTLNYGYTF	TGTGCCAGCAGTCAGACACTTAACTATGGCTACACCTTC
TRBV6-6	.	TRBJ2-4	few	CASRGLDMVAKNIQYF	TGTGCCAGCAGGGGCCTCGACATGGTAGCCAAAAACATTCAGTACTTC
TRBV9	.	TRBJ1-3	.	CASSAVFGNTIYF	TGTGCCAGCAGCGCGGTGTTCGGAAACACCATATATTTT
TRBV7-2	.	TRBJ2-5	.	CASSLEARPRETQYF	TGTGCCAGCAGCTTAGAGGCCAGGCCCAGAGAGACCCAGTACTTC